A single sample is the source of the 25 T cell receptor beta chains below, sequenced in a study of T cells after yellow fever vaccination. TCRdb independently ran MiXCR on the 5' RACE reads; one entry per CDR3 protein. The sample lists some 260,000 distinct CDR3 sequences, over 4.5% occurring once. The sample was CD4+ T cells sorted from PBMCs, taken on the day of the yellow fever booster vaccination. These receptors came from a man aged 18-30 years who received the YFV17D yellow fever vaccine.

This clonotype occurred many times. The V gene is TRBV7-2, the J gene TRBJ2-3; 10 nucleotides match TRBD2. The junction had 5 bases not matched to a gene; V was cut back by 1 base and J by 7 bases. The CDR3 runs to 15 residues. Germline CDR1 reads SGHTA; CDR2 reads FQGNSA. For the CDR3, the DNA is TGTGCCAGCAGCTTAGGTCTAGCGGGGGAGAATACGCAGTATTTT. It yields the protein CASSLGLAGENTQYF.

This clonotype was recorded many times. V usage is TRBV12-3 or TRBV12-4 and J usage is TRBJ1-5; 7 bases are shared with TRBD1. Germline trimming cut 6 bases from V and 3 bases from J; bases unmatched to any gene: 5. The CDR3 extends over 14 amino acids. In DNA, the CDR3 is TGTGCCAGCAGGAACAGGGGATTCAATCAGCCCCAGCATTTT. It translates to CASRNRGFNQPQHF.

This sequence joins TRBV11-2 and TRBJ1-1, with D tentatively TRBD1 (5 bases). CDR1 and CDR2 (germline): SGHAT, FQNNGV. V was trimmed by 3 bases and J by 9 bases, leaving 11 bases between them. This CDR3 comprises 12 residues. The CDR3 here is CASSFRDSKAFF. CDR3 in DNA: TGTGCCAGCAGCTTCCGGGACTCTAAAGCTTTCTTT. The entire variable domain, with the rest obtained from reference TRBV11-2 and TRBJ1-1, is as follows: EAGVAQSPRYKIIEKRQSVAFWCNPISGHATLYWYQQILGQGPKLLIQFQNNGVVDDSQLPKDRFSAERLKGVDSTLKIQPAKLEDSAVYLCASSFRDSKAFFGQGTRLTVV.

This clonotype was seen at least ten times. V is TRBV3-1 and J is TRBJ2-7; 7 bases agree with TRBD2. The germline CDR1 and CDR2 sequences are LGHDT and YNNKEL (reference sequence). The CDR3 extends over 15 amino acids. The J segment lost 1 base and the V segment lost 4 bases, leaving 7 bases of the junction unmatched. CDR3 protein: CASSPLHGGSYEQYF. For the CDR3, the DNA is TGTGCCAGCAGCCCCCTTCACGGGGGGTCCTACGAGCAGTACTTC.

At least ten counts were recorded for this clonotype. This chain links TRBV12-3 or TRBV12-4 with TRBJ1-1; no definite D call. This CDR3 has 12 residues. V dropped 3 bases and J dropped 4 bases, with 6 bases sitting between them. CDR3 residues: CASSFSGTEAFF. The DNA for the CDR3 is TGTGCCAGCAGTTTTAGTGGCACTGAAGCTTTCTTT.

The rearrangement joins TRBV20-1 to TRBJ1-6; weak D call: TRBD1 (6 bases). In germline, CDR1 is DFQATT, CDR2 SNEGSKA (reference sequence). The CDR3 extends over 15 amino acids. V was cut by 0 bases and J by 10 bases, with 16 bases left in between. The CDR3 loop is CSARDLQGTRSPLHF. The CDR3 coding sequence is TGCAGTGCTAGAGATCTCCAGGGGACGAGATCACCCCTCCACTTT.

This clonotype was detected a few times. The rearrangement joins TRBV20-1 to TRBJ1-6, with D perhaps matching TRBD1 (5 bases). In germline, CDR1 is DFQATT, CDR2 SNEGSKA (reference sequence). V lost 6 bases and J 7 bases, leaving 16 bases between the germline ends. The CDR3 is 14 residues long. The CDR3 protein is CSAPQVVGNSPLHF. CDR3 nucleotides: TGCAGTGCCCCACAGGTTGTCGGGAATTCACCCCTCCACTTT.

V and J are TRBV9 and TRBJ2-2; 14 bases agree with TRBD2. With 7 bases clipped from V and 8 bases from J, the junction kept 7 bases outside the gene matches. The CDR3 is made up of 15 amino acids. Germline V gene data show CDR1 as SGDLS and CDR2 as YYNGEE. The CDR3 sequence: CASSGTSGGLGELFF. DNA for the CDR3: TGTGCCAGCTCCGGGACTAGCGGGGGTTTGGGGGAGCTGTTTTTT.

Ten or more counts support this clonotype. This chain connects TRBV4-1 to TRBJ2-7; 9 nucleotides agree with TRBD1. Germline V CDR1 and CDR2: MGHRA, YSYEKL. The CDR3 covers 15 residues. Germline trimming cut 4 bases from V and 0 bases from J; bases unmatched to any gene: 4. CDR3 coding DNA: TGCGCCAGCAGCCGAGGACAGGGGAGCTCCTACGAGCAGTACTTC. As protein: CASSRGQGSSYEQYF.

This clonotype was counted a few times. The CDR3 loop is CASSLVFHTQYF. For the CDR3, the DNA is TGTGCCAGCAGCTTAGTCTTCCACACGCAGTATTTT. V is TRBV7-2 and J is TRBJ2-3; no firm D call. The CDR3 has 12 amino acids. V was shortened by 1 base and J by 9 bases, with 8 bases between the two germline ends. Germline CDR1 SGHTA, CDR2 FQGNSA. The whole variable domain, filled in from reference TRBV7-2 and TRBJ2-3, reads GAGVSQSPSNKVTEKGKDVELRCDPISGHTALYWYRQSLGQGLEFLIYFQGNSAPDKSGLPSDRFSAERTGGSVSTLTIQRTQQEDSAVYLCASSLVFHTQYFGPGTRLTVL.

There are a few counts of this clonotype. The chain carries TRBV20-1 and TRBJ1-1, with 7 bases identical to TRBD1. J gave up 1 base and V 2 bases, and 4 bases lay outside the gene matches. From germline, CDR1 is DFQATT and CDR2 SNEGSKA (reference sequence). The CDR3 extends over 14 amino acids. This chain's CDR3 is CSARKGGTNTEAFF. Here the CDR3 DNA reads TGCAGTGCTAGAAAAGGGGGCACGAACACTGAAGCTTTCTTT.

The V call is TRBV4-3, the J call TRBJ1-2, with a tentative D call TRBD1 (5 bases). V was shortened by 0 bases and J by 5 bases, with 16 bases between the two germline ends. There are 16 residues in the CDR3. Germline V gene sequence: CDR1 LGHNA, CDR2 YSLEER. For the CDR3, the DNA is TGCGCCAGCAGCCAAGAAGGGACGCGGACCCCATATGGCTACACCTTC. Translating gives CASSQEGTRTPYGYTF.

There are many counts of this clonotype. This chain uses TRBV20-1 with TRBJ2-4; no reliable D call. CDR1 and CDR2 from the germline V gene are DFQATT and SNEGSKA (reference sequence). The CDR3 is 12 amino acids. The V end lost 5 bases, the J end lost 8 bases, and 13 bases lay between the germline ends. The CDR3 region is CSAYGGRHIQYF. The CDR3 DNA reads TGCAGTGCTTATGGTGGCAGGCACATTCAGTACTTC.

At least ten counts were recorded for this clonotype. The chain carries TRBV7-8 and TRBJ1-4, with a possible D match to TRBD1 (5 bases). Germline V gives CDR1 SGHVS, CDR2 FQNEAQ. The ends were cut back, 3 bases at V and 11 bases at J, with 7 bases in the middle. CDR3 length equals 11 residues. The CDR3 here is CASSLWGKLFF. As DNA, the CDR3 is TGTGCCAGCAGCTTGTGGGGGAAACTGTTTTTT.

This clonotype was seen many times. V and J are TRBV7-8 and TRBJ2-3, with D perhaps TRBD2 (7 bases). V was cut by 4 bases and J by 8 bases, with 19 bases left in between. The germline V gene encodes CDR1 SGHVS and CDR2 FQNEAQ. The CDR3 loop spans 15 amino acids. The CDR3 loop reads CASSSLLGGQGTQYF. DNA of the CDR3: TGTGCCAGCAGCTCGTTACTGGGGGGGCAGGGTACGCAGTATTTT. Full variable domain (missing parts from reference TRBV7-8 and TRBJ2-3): GAGVSQSPRYKVAKRGQDVALRCDPISGHVSLFWYQQALGQGPEFLTYFQNEAQLDKSGLPSDRFFAERPEGSVSTLKIQRTQQEDSAVYLCASSSLLGGQGTQYFGPGTRLTVL.

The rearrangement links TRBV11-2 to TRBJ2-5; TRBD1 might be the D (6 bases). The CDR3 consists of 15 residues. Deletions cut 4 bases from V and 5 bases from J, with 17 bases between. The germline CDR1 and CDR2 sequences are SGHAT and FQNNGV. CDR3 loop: CASSSLNRVLETQYF. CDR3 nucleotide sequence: TGTGCCAGCAGCTCCCTCAACAGGGTACTCGAGACCCAGTACTTC.

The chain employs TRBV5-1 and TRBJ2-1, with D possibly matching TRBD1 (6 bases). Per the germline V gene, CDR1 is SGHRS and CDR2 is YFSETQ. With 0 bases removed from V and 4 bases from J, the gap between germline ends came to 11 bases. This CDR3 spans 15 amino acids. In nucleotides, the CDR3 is TGCGCCAGCAGCTTGGGAGAGGGGGTTTACAATGAGCAGTTCTTC. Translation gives CASSLGEGVYNEQFF.

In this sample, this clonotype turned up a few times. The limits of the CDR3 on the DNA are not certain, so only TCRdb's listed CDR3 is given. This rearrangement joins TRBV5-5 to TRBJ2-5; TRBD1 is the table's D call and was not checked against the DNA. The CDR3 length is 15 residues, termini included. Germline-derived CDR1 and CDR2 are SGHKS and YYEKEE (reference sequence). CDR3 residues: CASSFTGQGILAQYF.

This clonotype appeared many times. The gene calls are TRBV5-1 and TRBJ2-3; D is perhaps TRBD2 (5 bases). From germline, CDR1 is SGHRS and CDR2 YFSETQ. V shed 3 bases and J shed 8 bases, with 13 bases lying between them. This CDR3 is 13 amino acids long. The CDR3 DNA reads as TGCGCCAGCAGCTATGACGGGGAAGGTACGCAGTATTTT. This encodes CASSYDGEGTQYF.

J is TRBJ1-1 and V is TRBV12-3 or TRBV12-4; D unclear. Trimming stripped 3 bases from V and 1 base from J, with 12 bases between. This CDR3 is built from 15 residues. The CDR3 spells CASSFRRAGNTEAFF. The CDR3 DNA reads TGTGCCAGCAGTTTTCGGCGGGCGGGGAACACTGAAGCTTTCTTT.

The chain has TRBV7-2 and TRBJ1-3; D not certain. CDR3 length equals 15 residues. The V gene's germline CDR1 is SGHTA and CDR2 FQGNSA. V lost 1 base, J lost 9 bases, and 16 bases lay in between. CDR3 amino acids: CASSLDAARRGTIYF. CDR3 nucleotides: TGTGCCAGCAGCTTAGATGCGGCCAGGAGAGGCACCATATATTTT.

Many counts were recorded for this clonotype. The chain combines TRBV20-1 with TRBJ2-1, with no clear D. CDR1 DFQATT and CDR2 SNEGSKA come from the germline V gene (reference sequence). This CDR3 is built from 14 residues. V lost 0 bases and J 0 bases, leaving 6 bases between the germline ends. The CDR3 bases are TGCAGTGCTAGAGAGTGGGGCTCCTACAATGAGCAGTTCTTC. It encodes CSAREWGSYNEQFF.

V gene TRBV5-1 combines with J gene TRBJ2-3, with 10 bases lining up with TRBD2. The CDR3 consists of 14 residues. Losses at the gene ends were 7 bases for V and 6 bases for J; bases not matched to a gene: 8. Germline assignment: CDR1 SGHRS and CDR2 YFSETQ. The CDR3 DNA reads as TGCGCCAGCTCCCCAGCGGGGGGGCCGGATACGCAGTATTTT. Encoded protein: CASSPAGGPDTQYF.

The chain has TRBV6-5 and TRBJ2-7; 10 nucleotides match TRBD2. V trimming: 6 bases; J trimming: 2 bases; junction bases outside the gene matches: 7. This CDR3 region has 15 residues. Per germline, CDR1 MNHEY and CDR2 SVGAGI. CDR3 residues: CASSHQRGGPYEQYF. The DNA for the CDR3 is TGTGCCAGCAGCCACCAGCGGGGGGGCCCCTACGAGCAGTACTTC.

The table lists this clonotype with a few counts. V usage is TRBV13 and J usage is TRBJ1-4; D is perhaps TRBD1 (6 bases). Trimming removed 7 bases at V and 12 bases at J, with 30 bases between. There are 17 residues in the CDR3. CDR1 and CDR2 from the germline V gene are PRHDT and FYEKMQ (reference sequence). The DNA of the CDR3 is TGTGCCAGCACCCTGAGGGGGGCGGCAGGGGCGTTGAGGGAACTGTTTTTT. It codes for CASTLRGAAGALRELFF.